This entry lists 25 T cell receptor beta chains sequenced from one sample in a study of T cell responses to AZD1222 COVID-19 vaccine. Libraries were prepared by immunoSEQ multiplex PCR; TCRdb keeps only in-frame clonotypes and omits some of them. The table shows some 120,000 clones, with about 90% occurring only once. The input for sequencing was peripheral blood, taken 28 days after the second AZD1222 dose. These receptors originate from an adult who received the AZD1222 COVID-19 vaccine.

This chain uses TRBV25-1 with TRBJ2-7; 10 bases align to TRBD1. Trimming cost V 5 bases and J 6 bases; bases outside gene matches: 7. The CDR3 is 14 amino acids. Germline CDR1 is MGHDK and CDR2 is SYGVNS. This chain's CDR3 is CASSWDRGTGEQYF. The CDR3 coding sequence is TGTGCCAGCAGTTGGGACAGGGGAACGGGCGAGCAGTACTTC.

The rearrangement links TRBV7-9 to TRBJ1-3; unclear D gene. The CDR3 is 14 residues long. Germline CDR1 is SEHNR and CDR2 is FQNEAQ (reference sequence). Trimming removed 5 bases at V and 2 bases at J, with 10 bases between. The CDR3: CASSPILAGNTIYF. The CDR3 nucleotides are TGTGCCAGCAGCCCCATCTTGGCTGGAAACACCATATATTTT.

The rearrangement links TRBV3-1 (or the pseudogene TRBV3-2) to TRBJ2-2; a possible D gene is TRBD1 (6 bases). This CDR3 is built from 16 residues. V lost 4 bases and J 7 bases, leaving 19 bases between the germline ends. Germline V gene sequence: CDR1 LGHDT, CDR2 YNNKEL (reference sequence). The CDR3 DNA reads as TGTGCCAGCAGCCCCGAAACAAGTAGGACAGTCGGGGAGCTGTTTTTT. It encodes CASSPETSRTVGELFF.

Here the CDR3 DNA reads TGTGCCAGCAGTACCTATAGCGGGAGAGAGACCCAGTACTTC. It translates to CASSTYSGRETQYF. V gene TRBV27 combines with J gene TRBJ2-5, with 9 bases aligning to TRBD2. CDR3 length: 14 amino acids. Trimming cost V 5 bases and J 4 bases; bases outside gene matches: 5. Per the germline V gene, CDR1 is MNHEY and CDR2 is SMNVEV (reference sequence).

CDR3 protein: CASSPVASRAGYTF. The CDR3, as DNA: TGTGCCAGCAGCCCCGTGGCCTCCCGGGCCGGCTACACCTTC. This chain connects TRBV7-9 to TRBJ1-2, with D hard to call. The CDR3 consists of 14 residues. V lost 5 bases, J lost 8 bases, and 18 bases lay in between. Germline V lookup: CDR1 SEHNR, CDR2 FQNEAQ (reference sequence).

The chain links TRBV5-1 to TRBJ2-1, with 9 bases matching TRBD2. The CDR3 extends over 17 amino acids. CDR1 SGHRS and CDR2 YFSETQ come from the germline V gene. V dropped 4 bases and J dropped 3; count of bases not matched to a gene: 11. The CDR3 loop reads CASSRLVAGVVYNEQFF. The CDR3 nucleotides are TGCGCCAGCAGCCGCCTCGTAGCGGGAGTGGTCTACAATGAGCAGTTCTTC.

This rearrangement joins TRBV7-6 to TRBJ2-2, with D perhaps assigned TRBD1 or TRBD2 (5 bases each). Germline CDR1 is SGHVS and CDR2 is FNYEAQ. V dropped 3 bases and J dropped 0 bases, with 14 bases sitting between them. CDR3 size: 17 residues. CDR3 protein: CASSFSTGTTNTGELFF. The CDR3 coding sequence is TGTGCCAGCAGCTTTTCCACCGGGACCACGAACACCGGGGAGCTGTTTTTT. The complete variable domain, with remaining parts taken from reference TRBV7-6 and TRBJ2-2, reads GAGVSQSPRYKVTKRGQDVALRCDPISGHVSLYWYRQALGQGPEFLTYFNYEAQQDKSGLPNDRFSAERPEGSISTLTIQRTEQRDSAMYRCASSFSTGTTNTGELFFGEGSRLTVL.

The chain employs TRBV6-5 and TRBJ1-1; D may be TRBD1 (5 bases). The ends were cut back, 5 bases at V and 2 bases at J, with 9 bases in the middle. This CDR3 contains 13 residues. Germline values: CDR1 MNHEY, CDR2 SVGAGI. CDR3 in amino acids: CASSLRENTEAFF. The CDR3 DNA sequence: TGTGCCAGCAGTCTCAGGGAAAACACTGAAGCTTTCTTT.

CDR3 nucleotides: TGTGCCAGCAGCTTGACTAGCGGGAGGGCCATAGATACGCAGTATTTT. It is translated as CASSLTSGRAIDTQYF. The chain employs TRBV5-5 and TRBJ2-3; 13 nucleotides match TRBD2. Losses at the gene ends were 1 base for V and 5 bases for J; bases not matched to a gene: 4. The germline V gene has CDR1 SGHKS and CDR2 YYEKEE (reference sequence). The CDR3 runs to 16 residues. The full variable domain, in which reference TRBV5-5 and TRBJ2-3 provide the parts outside the CDR3, is DAGVTQSPTHLIKTRGQQVTLRCSPISGHKSVSWYQQVLGQGPQFIFQYYEKEERGRGNFPDRFSARQFPNYSSELNVNALLLGDSALYLCASSLTSGRAIDTQYFGPGTRLTVL.

The chain recombines TRBV5-1 with TRBJ1-1; 11 bases are a match to TRBD1. From germline, CDR1 is SGHRS and CDR2 YFSETQ. There are 14 residues in the CDR3. J was trimmed by 12 bases and V by 7 bases; bases with no gene match: 14. DNA of the CDR3: TGCGCCAGCGGACAACAGGGACAGGGGGAAGAATCTTTCTTT. Amino acid sequence: CASGQQGQGEESFF.

This rearrangement joins TRBV4-2 to TRBJ1-2; 8 bases map to TRBD1. Germline values: CDR1 LGHNA, CDR2 YNFKEQ. The CDR3 has 15 residues. With 2 bases clipped from V and 6 bases from J, the junction kept 8 bases outside the gene matches. The CDR3 DNA follows: TGTGCCAGCAGCCAATCACAGGGGGTGATTGATGGCTACACCTTC. It yields the protein CASSQSQGVIDGYTF.

The chain has TRBV27 and TRBJ2-3, with TRBD2 matching 8 bases. CDR3 length equals 17 residues. Germline lookup yields CDR1 MNHEY and CDR2 SMNVEV (reference sequence). J was trimmed by 2 bases and V by 6 bases; bases with no gene match: 13. CDR3 loop: CASRPLSGRVVTDTQYF. For the CDR3, the DNA is TGTGCCAGCAGACCCCTTTCCGGGAGGGTAGTCACAGATACGCAGTATTTT.

V gene TRBV10-3 combines with J gene TRBJ1-1, with a tentative D call TRBD1 (5 bases). Germline-derived CDR1 and CDR2 are ENHRY and SYGVKD. V lost 1 base to trimming and J lost 5 bases, with 11 bases between them. CDR3 length equals 14 residues. CDR3 sequence (DNA): TGTGCCATCAGTGAGTTCGGGGGGAGGACTGAAGCTTTCTTT. Translated: CAISEFGGRTEAFF.

This clone was found once. The CDR3 region is CASSVPSSDTQYF. CDR3 DNA: TGTGCCAGCAGTGTCCCTTCTTCTGATACGCAGTATTTT. This chain uses TRBV12-3 or TRBV12-4 with TRBJ2-3, with no clear D. CDR3 size: 13 residues. The V end was cut by 5 bases, the J end by 6 bases, with 12 bases between.

This clone was counted a single time. The V gene is TRBV3-1 (or the pseudogene TRBV3-2), the J gene TRBJ1-6; a possible D gene is TRBD1 (5 bases). CDR1 and CDR2 from the germline V gene are LGHDT and YNNKEL (reference sequence). The CDR3 is 14 residues long. Trimming pared 6 bases from V and 9 bases from J, leaving 15 bases between. CDR3 nucleotide sequence: TGTGCCAGCAGTTTACAGAGCGGGGGTTCACCCCTCCACTTT. It is translated as CASSLQSGGSPLHF.

The J gene is TRBJ1-3, the V gene TRBV29-1, with D hard to call. CDR3 size: 14 residues. With 6 bases removed from V and 0 bases from J, the gap between germline ends came to 12 bases. Germline V lookup: CDR1 SQVTM, CDR2 ANQGSEA. The CDR3 region is CSVLMEPSGNTIYF. The CDR3, as DNA: TGCAGCGTCCTGATGGAACCCTCTGGAAACACCATATATTTT.

This sequence joins TRBV5-6 and TRBJ1-1; 8 bases line up with TRBD1. Germline assignment: CDR1 SGHDT and CDR2 YYEEEE. The V and J ends lost 1 base and 6 bases, in that order; junction bases with no gene match: 11. CDR3 length: 16 amino acids. CDR3 sequence reads: CASSLRTGFGPSEAFF. The CDR3 DNA reads as TGTGCCAGCAGCTTGAGGACAGGGTTCGGTCCCTCTGAAGCTTTCTTT.

The chain couples TRBV19 to TRBJ2-1; D unresolved. Trimming shortened V by 0 bases and J by 13 bases, and 13 bases separated the two germline ends. Germline V lookup: CDR1 LNHDA, CDR2 SQIVND (reference sequence). The CDR3 is 13 residues long. Here the CDR3 reads CASSIDQLSEQFF. The CDR3 DNA follows: TGTGCCAGTAGTATAGATCAGCTGAGCGAACAGTTCTTC.

The chain couples TRBV5-4 to TRBJ2-7, with D uncertain. Germline V gene sequence: CDR1 SGHNT, CDR2 YYREEE (reference sequence). The germline V and J ends were trimmed by 0 bases and 3 bases, with 13 bases remaining between them. The CDR3 consists of 15 residues. CDR3 amino acids: CASSLVDGSDYEQYF. The CDR3 nucleotides read TGTGCCAGCAGCTTGGTGGATGGATCCGACTACGAGCAGTACTTC.

CDR3 sequence reads: CAWSIRVHEQYF. In DNA form, the CDR3 reads TGTGCCTGGAGTATCAGGGTCCACGAGCAGTACTTC. The V gene is TRBV30, the J gene TRBJ2-7, with D perhaps matching TRBD1 (5 bases). V dropped 2 bases and J dropped 5 bases, with 10 bases sitting between them. This CDR3 has 12 amino acids. The V gene's germline CDR1 is GTSNPN and CDR2 SVGIG (reference sequence).

V and J are TRBV7-2 and TRBJ2-1; 7 bases map to TRBD1. The CDR3 loop spans 17 amino acids. V was clipped by 2 bases and J by 4 bases; unmatched bases: 11. Per the germline V gene, CDR1 is SGHTA and CDR2 is FQGNSA. CDR3 nucleotides: TGTGCCAGCAGCTTAAGTAGGGTGGGACAGCGTTACAATGAGCAGTTCTTC. It is translated as CASSLSRVGQRYNEQFF. The full variable domain, completed using reference TRBV7-2 and TRBJ2-1, is GAGVSQSPSNKVTEKGKDVELRCDPISGHTALYWYRQSLGQGLEFLIYFQGNSAPDKSGLPSDRFSAERTGGSVSTLTIQRTQQEDSAVYLCASSLSRVGQRYNEQFFGPGTRLTVL.

The chain uses TRBV3-1 (or the pseudogene TRBV3-2) and TRBJ2-1; 9 nucleotides line up with TRBD1. Trimming cost V 6 bases and J 0 bases; bases outside gene matches: 18. CDR3 length: 20 amino acids. CDR1 and CDR2 (germline): LGHDT, YNNKEL (reference sequence). CDR3 bases: TGTGCCAGCAGGGCACAGGGGGCTTCGGCGGGCCTAAGCTCCTACAATGAGCAGTTCTTC. Amino acids: CASRAQGASAGLSSYNEQFF.

This sequence joins TRBV14 and TRBJ1-6; D is perhaps TRBD1 (5 bases). Trimming took off 2 bases at V and 5 bases at J, with 13 bases between the two ends. Germline values: CDR1 SGHDN, CDR2 FVKESK. This CDR3 is built from 16 residues. The CDR3: CASSQSWQGNNSPLHF. In DNA form, the CDR3 reads TGTGCCAGCAGCCAATCTTGGCAGGGCAATAATTCACCCCTCCACTTT.

V usage is TRBV29-1 and J usage is TRBJ1-1, with D unresolved. CDR1 is SQVTM and CDR2 is ANQGSEA in the germline V gene. V was pared by 4 bases and J by 0 bases, with 6 bases between. The CDR3 is made up of 12 amino acids. CDR3: CSVGNLNTEAFF. DNA for the CDR3: TGCAGCGTTGGGAATCTGAACACTGAAGCTTTCTTT.

The J gene is TRBJ2-3, the V gene TRBV3-1 (or the pseudogene TRBV3-2); 7 nucleotides agree with TRBD2. V trimming: 4 bases; J trimming: 2 bases; junction bases outside the gene matches: 6. The length of the CDR3 is 15 residues. Germline CDR1 LGHDT, CDR2 YNNKEL (reference sequence). The CDR3 nucleotides are TGTGCCAGCAGCCCTACTAGCGTTCCCACAGATACGCAGTATTTT. This codes for CASSPTSVPTDTQYF.